This record covers a single T cell receptor (beta chain). A few counts support this clonotype. This receptor's antigen is unknown. The junction departs from the called germline gene at one end, perhaps through a read error. The lymph node samples were taken from the axillary draining lymph nodes of breast cancer patients. Sequencing relied on an Illumina HiSeq 2000. TCR beta chain libraries were generated by multiplex PCR amplification. High-throughput sequencing was used to analyze the amplified TCR beta chain products. TCRdb applied fastp at Q25 and MiXCR to the public reads, then kept only in-frame beta chains. One record per CDR3 amino acid sequence lists the most common genes and DNA. Counted in this sample were 150,000 to 250,000 distinct CDR3 sequences; approximately 33% of them appeared once. Roughly 4% of the sample lies in the top ten. The data originate from a study of breast tumors, draining lymph nodes, adjacent tissues (TCRdb year 2016). General notes on the study: TCR beta repertoires were compared across tumor, adjacent nontumor tissue and axillary lymph nodes obtained from breast cancer patients. The study was designed to assess the relationships and possible T-cell exchange between tumor, surrounding tissue and draining lymph node repertoires in human breast cancer. Points the paper makes about the study in general: The similarity between tumor and nontumor tissue repertoires was significantly greater in luminal-like breast cancer than in basal-like breast cancer. The conclusion that tumor T cells originate in lymph nodes was framed as consistent with a hypothesis rather than directly demonstrated. Tumors showed preferential V and J gene usage, and their T-cell repertoire diversity fell below that of lymph nodes yet above that of nontumor tissue. The data were considered consistent with most tumor T cells being derived from the lymph node and subsequently expanding within tumor tissue.

The TCR was taken from a female donor with breast cancer. Some clones in this sample may be carry-over from other donors' samples. The sequencing sample was made of axillary lymph node tissue.

The CDR3 in this case is CASSIYDSGRTKNIQSF. DNA sequence: TGTGCCAGTAGTATTTATGATAGCGGGAGGACCAAAAACATTCAGTCCTTC. The chain links TRBV19 with TRBJ2-4; the junction holds 10 bases that match TRBD2. From cysteine to phenylalanine, the CDR3 is 17 amino acids long. The read is trimmed to its CDR3 DNA, 51 bases read in frame from base 1. The germline V gene (reference sequence) gives CDR1 as LNHDA and CDR2 as SQIVND.